This T cell receptor (beta chain) was sequenced in a study of blood T cell repertoires in COVID-19. Study context: COVID-19 samples, acute and convalescent, were from the United States, Italy and Spain. T cells, B-cell-depleted T cells, or PBMCs supplied cDNA or gDNA.

This clone came up once. V was clipped by 5 bases and J by 2 bases, with 10 bases between them. This CDR3 is built from 14 residues. The germline CDR1 and CDR2 sequences are SNHLY and FYNNEI. Authors' methods: Estimates of nucleated cell counts were drawn from the amplification of reference gene primers. Generated by immunoSEQ multiplex PCR, the TCRdb table keeps only in-frame clones and is missing some. V, J and clone size are those of that table, while D and trimming were read from the DNA. The table has about 47,000 clones, approximately 84% seen once; the top ten hold roughly 2.5%. V gene TRBV2 combines with J gene TRBJ1-5; D gene uncertain. The sequenced sample consisted of peripheral blood. The sequence was obtained from a man between 45 and 60 years old with acute or convalescent COVID-19. This CDR3 is CASSPERGNQPQHF. The CDR3 DNA is TGTGCCAGCAGTCCCGAAAGAGGCAATCAGCCCCAGCATTTT.